This TCR beta chain was identified in a study of OX40 agonist ivuxolimab in advanced cancers. Whole-study context: Prior anti-PD-1, anti-PD-L1 or anti-CTLA-4 therapy did not bar entry, and 30% to 40% had some.

Blood sampling was done at baseline, cycle 4 day 1, and cycle 7 day 1. Germline CDR1 SGHRS, CDR2 YFSETQ. This CDR3 region has 15 residues. The V segment lost 1 base and the J segment 3 bases; nucleotides outside the gene matches: 4. The data were produced by immunoSEQ multiplex PCR, yet TCRdb's version contains in-frame clones alone and is incomplete. Found here are some 43,000 clones, around 89% of them singletons; the top ten hold approximately 0.5%. The V call is TRBV5-1, the J call TRBJ2-7; TRBD2 matches 10 bases. This sequence originates from an adult with an advanced solid tumor such as melanoma, head and neck, liver or kidney cancer. The starting material was CD4+ or CD8+ T cells sorted from blood, obtained in a trial of the OX40 agonist ivuxolimab. This CDR3 is CASSLTSGAYYEQYF. CDR3 nucleotides: TGCGCCAGCAGCTTGACTAGCGGGGCTTACTACGAGCAGTACTTC.